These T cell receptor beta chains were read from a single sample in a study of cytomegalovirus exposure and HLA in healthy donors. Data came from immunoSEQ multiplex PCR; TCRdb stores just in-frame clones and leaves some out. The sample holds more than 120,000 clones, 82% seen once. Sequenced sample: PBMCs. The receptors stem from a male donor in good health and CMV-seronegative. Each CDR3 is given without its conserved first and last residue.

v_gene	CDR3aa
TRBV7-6	ASSFSETQY
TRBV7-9	ASSLGAGSYNEQF
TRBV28	ASSPPGRGANYGYT
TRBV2	AVTPVPHPGEQY
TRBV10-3	AISVISDRSGNTIY
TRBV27	ASSPGTESYEQY
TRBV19	ASSSTTRGFSYEQY
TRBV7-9	ALAGGGEQY
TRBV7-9	ASSLVGGQAPSYEQY
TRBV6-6	ASSYFTDNTEAF
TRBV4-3	ASSQDVGQPQH
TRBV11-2	ASSLGGYNEQF
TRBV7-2	ASSLWSSAYEQY
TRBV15	ATSREGDHSPLH
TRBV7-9	ASSLGADTIY